A selection of T cell receptor beta chains follows, all from one sample in a study of a mutant IDH1 vaccine in newly diagnosed glioma. Measured with immunoSEQ multiplex PCR; TCRdb has only the in-frame clones, and not every one. Of approximately 50,000 clones in the sample, over 60% are singletons; the top ten hold less than 5%. Their antigens remain unidentified. Sequenced here: PBMCs, sampled from a glioma patient whose treatment included an IDH1 peptide vaccine. These receptor sequences come from a woman in her thirties or forties with glioma. Some clones in this sample may be carry-over from other donors' samples. Both conserved end residues are part of each CDR3. D genes are given only for firm matches. Only some rows state a clone size, as once, few, many or a class for expanded clones.

>-|TRBD2|TRBV7-9|TRBJ2-1
CASSLGLAGGLRSYNEQFF
TGTGCCAGCAGCTTAGGCCTAGCGGGGGGGCTAAGATCCTACAATGAGCAGTTCTTC
>-|-|TRBV20-1|TRBJ1-3
CSAKAGNTIYF
TGCAGTGCTAAAGCGGGAAACACCATATATTTT
>few|-|TRBV2|TRBJ1-4
CASSEDRTTNEKLFF
TGTGCCAGCAGTGAAGACCGGACAACTAATGAAAAACTGTTTTTT
>once|-|TRBV6-6|TRBJ1-1
CASKLQVRTEAFF
TGTGCCAGCAAACTACAGGTTCGAACTGAAGCTTTCTTT
>-|-|TRBV9|TRBJ2-3
CASSAAGGAGPDTQYF
TGTGCCAGCAGCGCAGCCGGAGGGGCAGGTCCAGATACGCAGTATTTT
>few|TRBD1|TRBV7-9|TRBJ1-5
CASSRDRGIGQPQHF
TGTGCCAGCAGTCGAGACAGGGGAATCGGTCAGCCCCAGCATTTT
>few|-|TRBV21-1|TRBJ1-1
CASSKEAQEGNTEAFF
TGTGCCAGCAGCAAAGAGGCCCAGGAAGGGAACACTGAAGCTTTCTTT
>-|-|TRBV4-1|TRBJ1-4
CASSPRQDATNEKLFF
TGCGCCAGCAGCCCTCGACAGGACGCAACTAATGAAAAACTGTTTTTT
>few|-|TRBV29-1|TRBJ1-2
CSVLTGDYGYTF
TGCAGCGTCCTCACCGGAGACTATGGCTACACCTTC
>once|-|TRBV13|TRBJ2-3
CASSLGLQGSDTQYF
TGTGCCAGCAGCTTAGGCCTACAGGGTTCAGATACGCAGTATTTT
>-|-|TRBV7-4|TRBJ1-1
CASSSTVRDLNTEAFF
TGTGCCAGCAGCTCCACGGTACGGGATTTGAACACTGAAGCTTTCTTT
>-|-|TRBV2|TRBJ2-2
CASTEEGGTNTGELFF
TGTGCCAGCACCGAAGAGGGGGGCACTAACACCGGGGAGCTGTTTTTT
>-|TRBD2|TRBV5-4|TRBJ2-7
CASSPGDGGYEQYF
TGTGCCAGCAGCCCCGGGGACGGGGGGTACGAGCAGTACTTC
>once|-|TRBV2|TRBJ2-3
CASSEGGFPSTDTQYF
TGTGCCAGCAGTGAAGGAGGCTTCCCTAGCACAGATACGCAGTATTTT
>-|-|TRBV13|TRBJ1-5
CASSLSASRNQPQHF
TGTGCCAGCAGTCTAAGTGCCTCCCGTAATCAGCCCCAGCATTTT
>few|TRBD1|TRBV19|TRBJ1-5
CASSGTGNQPQHF
TGTGCCAGTAGTGGGACAGGGAACCAGCCCCAGCATTTT